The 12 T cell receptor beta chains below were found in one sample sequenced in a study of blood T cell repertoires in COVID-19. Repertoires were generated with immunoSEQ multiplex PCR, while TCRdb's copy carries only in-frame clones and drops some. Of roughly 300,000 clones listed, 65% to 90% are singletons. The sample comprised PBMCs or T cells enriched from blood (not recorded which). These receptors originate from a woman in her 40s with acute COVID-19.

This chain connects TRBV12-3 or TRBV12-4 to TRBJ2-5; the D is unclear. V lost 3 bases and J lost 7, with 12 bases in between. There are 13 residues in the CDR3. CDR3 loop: CASSFGNTATQYF. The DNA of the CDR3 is TGTGCCAGCAGTTTTGGAAACACAGCGACCCAGTACTTC.

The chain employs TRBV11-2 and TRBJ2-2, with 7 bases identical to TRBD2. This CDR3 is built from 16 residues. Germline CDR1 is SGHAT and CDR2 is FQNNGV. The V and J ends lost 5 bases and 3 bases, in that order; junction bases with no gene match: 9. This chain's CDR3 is CASSPTGRRDTGELFF. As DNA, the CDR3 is TGTGCCAGCAGCCCAACCGGGAGGCGGGACACCGGGGAGCTGTTTTTT. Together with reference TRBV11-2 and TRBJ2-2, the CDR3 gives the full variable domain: EAGVAQSPRYKIIEKRQSVAFWCNPISGHATLYWYQQILGQGPKLLIQFQNNGVVDDSQLPKDRFSAERLKGVDSTLKIQPAKLEDSAVYLCASSPTGRRDTGELFFGEGSRLTVL.

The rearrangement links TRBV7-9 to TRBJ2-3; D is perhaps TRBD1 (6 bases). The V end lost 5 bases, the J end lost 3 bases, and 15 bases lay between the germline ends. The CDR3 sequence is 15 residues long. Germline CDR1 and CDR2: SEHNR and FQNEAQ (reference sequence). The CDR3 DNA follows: TGTGCCAGCAGCCTCCGGGACATATTTACAGATACGCAGTATTTT. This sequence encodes CASSLRDIFTDTQYF.

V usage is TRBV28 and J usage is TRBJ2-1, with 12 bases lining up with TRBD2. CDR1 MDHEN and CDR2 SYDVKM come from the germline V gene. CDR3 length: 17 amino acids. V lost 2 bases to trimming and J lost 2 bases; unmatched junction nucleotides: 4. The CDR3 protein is CASSLHTSGRTYNEQFF. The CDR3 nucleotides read TGTGCCAGCAGTTTACATACTAGCGGGAGGACCTACAATGAGCAGTTCTTC.

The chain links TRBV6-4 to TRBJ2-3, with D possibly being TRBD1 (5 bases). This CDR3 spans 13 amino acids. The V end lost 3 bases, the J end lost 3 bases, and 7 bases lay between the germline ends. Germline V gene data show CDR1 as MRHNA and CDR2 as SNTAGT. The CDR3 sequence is CASSEQGTDTQYF. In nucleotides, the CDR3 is TGTGCCAGCAGTGAGCAGGGAACAGATACGCAGTATTTT.

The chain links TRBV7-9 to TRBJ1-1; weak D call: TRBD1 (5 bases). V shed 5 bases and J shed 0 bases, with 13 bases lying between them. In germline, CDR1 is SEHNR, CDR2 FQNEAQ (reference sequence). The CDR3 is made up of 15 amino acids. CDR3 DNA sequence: TGTGCCAGCAGCAGGAGCGGGGACTTGAACACTGAAGCTTTCTTT. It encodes CASSRSGDLNTEAFF.

The CDR3 loop is CASSYYGLAGNNEQFF. CDR3 in DNA: TGTGCCAGCAGTTACTACGGACTAGCGGGCAACAATGAGCAGTTCTTC. The chain carries TRBV6-2 or TRBV6-3 and TRBJ2-1; 11 positions agree with TRBD2. CDR1 is MNHEY and CDR2 is SVGEGT in the germline V gene. The CDR3 runs 16 residues. The ends lost 1 base at V and 5 bases at J; junction bases unmatched: 4.

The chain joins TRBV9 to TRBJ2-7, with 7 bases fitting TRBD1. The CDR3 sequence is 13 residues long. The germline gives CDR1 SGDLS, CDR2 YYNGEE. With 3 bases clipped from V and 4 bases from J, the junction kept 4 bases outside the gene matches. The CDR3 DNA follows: TGTGCCAGCAGCGCGGACAGGCCATACGAGCAGTACTTC. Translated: CASSADRPYEQYF.

The CDR3 reads CAISEPRTGGGYGYTF. The CDR3 coding sequence is TGTGCCATCAGTGAGCCTAGGACCGGGGGTGGCTATGGCTACACCTTC. V usage is TRBV10-3 and J usage is TRBJ1-2, with D possibly being TRBD1 (5 bases). The CDR3 has 16 amino acids. Germline-derived CDR1 and CDR2 are ENHRY and SYGVKD. V shed 2 bases and J shed 4 bases, with 17 bases lying between them.

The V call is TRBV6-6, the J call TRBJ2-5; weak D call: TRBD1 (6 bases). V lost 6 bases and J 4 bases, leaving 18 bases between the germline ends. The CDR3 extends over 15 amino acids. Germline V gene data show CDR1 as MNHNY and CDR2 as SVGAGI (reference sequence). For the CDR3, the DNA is TGTGCCAGCAGCCACGAACAGGGCTCTGGAGAGACCCAGTACTTC. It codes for CASSHEQGSGETQYF.

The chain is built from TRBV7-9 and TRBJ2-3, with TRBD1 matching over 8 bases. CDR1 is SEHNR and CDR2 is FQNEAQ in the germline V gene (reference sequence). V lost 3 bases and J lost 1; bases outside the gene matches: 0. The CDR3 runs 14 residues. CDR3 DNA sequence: TGTGCCAGCAGCTTGGACAGGGGCACAGATACGCAGTATTTT. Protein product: CASSLDRGTDTQYF.

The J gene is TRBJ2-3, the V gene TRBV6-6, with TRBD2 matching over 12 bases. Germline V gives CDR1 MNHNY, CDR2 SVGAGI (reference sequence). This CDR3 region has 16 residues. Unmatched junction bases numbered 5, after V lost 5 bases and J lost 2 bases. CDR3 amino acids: CASSRLAGDPTDTQYF. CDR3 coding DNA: TGTGCCAGCAGTCGACTAGCGGGGGACCCCACAGATACGCAGTATTTT.